Shown below are 24 T cell receptor beta chains from a single sample sequenced in a study of T cell repertoires in cytomegalovirus infection. MiXCR, applied by TCRdb to the reads, yields one record per CDR3 protein. Among under 350,000 distinct CDR3 sequences listed, 8% to 10% were seen once. The sequenced sample was PBMCs. The receptors derive from a human donor in good health (CMV status not recorded). Some clones in this sample may be carry-over from other donors' samples.

This clonotype was recorded at least ten times. The chain has TRBV7-2 and TRBJ1-1, with D perhaps TRBD1 (5 bases). V lost 3 bases, J lost 2 bases, and 13 bases lay in between. Germline assignment: CDR1 SGHTA and CDR2 FQGNSA. The length of the CDR3 is 15 residues. CDR3 sequence (DNA): TGTGCCAGCAGCTTGGGAATACGGGGCAACACTGAAGCTTTCTTT. Translation gives CASSLGIRGNTEAFF.

This clonotype was counted only a few times. This chain links TRBV6-5 with TRBJ2-1; 10 positions agree with TRBD1. CDR1 is MNHEY and CDR2 is SVGAGI in the germline V gene. The CDR3 is 15 residues long. V shed 5 bases, J shed 3 bases, and the junction held 4 bases outside the gene matches. The chain's CDR3 is CASSETGGSYNEQFF. CDR3 nucleotide sequence: TGTGCCAGCAGTGAGACAGGGGGCAGCTACAATGAGCAGTTCTTC.

This clonotype was seen a handful of times. The V call is TRBV20-1, the J call TRBJ2-7; tentatively, D is TRBD1 or TRBD2 (5 bases each). The CDR3 is made up of 15 amino acids. CDR1 and CDR2 (germline): DFQATT, SNEGSKA (reference sequence). The V and J ends lost 2 bases and 6 bases respectively, with 20 bases between them. This CDR3 is CSARTPGTQEAEQYF. CDR3 DNA: TGCAGTGCTAGAACCCCCGGGACCCAGGAAGCCGAGCAGTACTTC.

There are many counts of this clonotype. This chain links TRBV7-2 with TRBJ1-2; D is unresolved. CDR3 length: 14 amino acids. Trimming took 1 base from V and 4 from J, leaving 10 bases between them. Germline-derived CDR1 and CDR2 are SGHTA and FQGNSA. The CDR3 DNA is TGTGCCAGCAGCTTAGGGCTCGGGAGCTATGGCTACACCTTC. The encoded protein is CASSLGLGSYGYTF.

This clonotype was seen many times. The CDR3 nucleotides read TGTGCCAGCAGTCGGGGACTAGCGGGAGGTGTATACGAGCAGTACTTC. Encoded protein: CASSRGLAGGVYEQYF. The chain joins TRBV6-1 to TRBJ2-7, with 15 bases fitting TRBD2. V shed 5 bases and J 4 bases; nucleotides not matched to a gene: 6. Germline CDR1 and CDR2: MNHNS and SASEGT. The CDR3 sequence is 16 residues long.

In its sample, this clonotype was seen many times. The chain couples TRBV4-2 to TRBJ1-4, with D tentatively TRBD1 (6 bases). Trimming took off 2 bases at V and 12 bases at J, with 25 bases between the two ends. This CDR3 has 17 amino acids. The germline CDR1 and CDR2 sequences are LGHNA and YNFKEQ. CDR3 loop: CASSQPNPGTPPTELFF. CDR3 sequence (DNA): TGTGCCAGCAGCCAACCTAATCCCGGGACACCCCCAACGGAACTGTTTTTT.

Only one count was recorded for this clonotype. The CDR3 sequence is CASSPGTGGSTDTQYF. In DNA form, the CDR3 reads TGTGCCAGTAGTCCCGGGACTGGAGGAAGTACGGATACGCAGTATTTT. The rearrangement joins TRBV19 to TRBJ2-3, with a weak D call TRBD2 (6 bases). Germline CDR1 is LNHDA and CDR2 is SQIVND (reference sequence). CDR3 length: 16 amino acids. The V end was cut by 5 bases, the J end by 6 bases, with 21 bases between.

This clonotype has more than one count but fewer than ten. The CDR3: CASSQAATSTDTQYF. DNA of the CDR3: TGTGCCAGCAGCCAGGCAGCTACTAGCACAGATACGCAGTATTTT. This chain links TRBV7-3 with TRBJ2-3, with D unclear. Germline CDR1 reads SGHTA; CDR2 reads FQGTGA. Trimming left V 5 bases short and J 0 bases short, with 12 bases between. The CDR3 contains 15 residues.

The chain is built from TRBV7-9 and TRBJ2-7; D is possibly TRBD2 (6 bases). The germline V gene has CDR1 SEHNR and CDR2 FQNEAQ (reference sequence). The CDR3 extends over 18 amino acids. With 2 bases removed from V and 0 bases from J, the gap between germline ends came to 20 bases. The CDR3 here is CASSLKASSAGRSYEQYF. In DNA form, the CDR3 reads TGTGCCAGCAGCTTAAAGGCAAGCTCAGCGGGCCGCTCCTACGAGCAGTACTTC.

In this sample, this clonotype turned up many times. The chain couples TRBV6-2 or TRBV6-3 to TRBJ2-5, with 8 bases that match TRBD1. V was pared by 4 bases and J by 5 bases, with 3 bases of the junction left unmatched. CDR1 and CDR2 from the germline V gene are MNHEY and SVGEGT. The CDR3 totals 13 residues. CDR3 nucleotide sequence: TGTGCCAGCAGTTTTGACAGGGGCGAGACCCAGTACTTC. Translation: CASSFDRGETQYF.

The chain recombines TRBV5-6 with TRBJ1-2; 8 nucleotides line up with TRBD1. Germline assignment: CDR1 SGHDT and CDR2 YYEEEE. The V segment lost 5 bases and the J segment 6 bases; nucleotides outside the gene matches: 6. The CDR3 has 13 amino acids. The CDR3 loop is CASSPDRVDGYTF. CDR3 nucleotides: TGTGCCAGCAGTCCGGACAGGGTTGATGGCTACACCTTC.

This clonotype occurred many times. V gene TRBV10-2 combines with J gene TRBJ1-1; no clear D gene. Germline CDR1 is WSHSY and CDR2 is SAAADI. V dropped 7 bases and J dropped 0 bases, with 9 bases sitting between them. The CDR3 runs to 13 residues. The CDR3 DNA reads as TGCGCCAGCATGGAGAACATGAACACTGAAGCTTTCTTT. Residues: CASMENMNTEAFF.

This clonotype has at least ten counts. The chain has TRBV6-1 and TRBJ2-4, with D tentatively TRBD1 or TRBD2 (5 bases each). V dropped 1 base and J dropped 14 bases, with 15 bases sitting between them. This CDR3 has 13 residues. Germline lookup yields CDR1 MNHNS and CDR2 SASEGT. CDR3: CASSEVGGSREYF. CDR3 nucleotides: TGTGCCAGCAGTGAAGTTGGGGGTTCCCGGGAGTACTTC.

The chain carries TRBV3-1 and TRBJ2-1; D is unclear. The CDR3 runs 16 residues. Germline lookup yields CDR1 LGHDT and CDR2 YNNKEL (reference sequence). V lost 0 bases and J lost 0, with 9 bases in between. CDR3 region: CASSQDWRRSYNEQFF. The DNA for the CDR3 is TGTGCCAGCAGCCAAGATTGGCGCCGCTCCTACAATGAGCAGTTCTTC.

J is TRBJ1-5 and V is TRBV7-9, with a possible D match to TRBD1 (5 bases). Per germline, CDR1 SEHNR and CDR2 FQNEAQ (reference sequence). The CDR3 length is 15 residues. Deletions cut 1 base from V and 6 bases from J, with 13 bases between. This CDR3 is CASSLGDGAVQPQHF. The CDR3 region has the DNA TGTGCCAGCAGCTTAGGGGATGGGGCAGTTCAGCCCCAGCATTTT.

This clonotype was picked up many times. The chain uses TRBV6-1 and TRBJ2-1, with D tentatively TRBD2 (6 bases). CDR3 length: 13 amino acids. V lost 9 bases and J 7 bases, leaving 16 bases between the germline ends. Germline CDR1 reads MNHNS; CDR2 reads SASEGT. This CDR3 reads CASTELGGNEQFF. The DNA for the CDR3 is TGTGCCAGTACGGAGCTAGGAGGGAATGAGCAGTTCTTC.

The table lists this clonotype with many counts. The chain uses TRBV7-2 and TRBJ2-2, with D possibly being TRBD1 (5 bases). The CDR3 is 15 amino acids. The V end was cut by 0 bases, the J end by 5 bases, with 10 bases between. Germline V gene lookup returns CDR1 SGHTA and CDR2 FQGNSA. The CDR3 nucleotides read TGTGCCAGCAGCTTAGCGCCAGGGAAGACCGGGGAGCTGTTTTTT. Translated, it gives CASSLAPGKTGELFF.

This clonotype came up many times. The rearrangement links TRBV12-3 or TRBV12-4 to TRBJ2-1; a weak D match, TRBD2 (6 bases). The CDR3 sequence is 15 residues long. The V end was cut by 7 bases, the J end by 10 bases, with 23 bases between. The DNA for the CDR3 is TGTGCCAGCACCCCTACAGAGGGACTTTTAAACGAGCAGTTCTTC. This encodes CASTPTEGLLNEQFF.

This clonotype was seen a few times. V gene TRBV4-3 combines with J gene TRBJ1-2; D is ambiguous. CDR3 length: 12 residues. V was cut by 5 bases and J by 7 bases, with 11 bases left in between. Germline V lookup: CDR1 LGHNA, CDR2 YSLEER. The DNA for the CDR3 is TGCGCCAGCAGCGCGGGCAATACTGGCTACACCTTC. Its translation is CASSAGNTGYTF.

The V and J genes are TRBV11-1 and TRBJ1-1; D unresolved. The CDR3 runs 12 residues. Germline loops: CDR1 SGHAT, CDR2 FQDESV (reference sequence). V lost 1 base, J lost 6 bases, and 6 bases lay in between. The CDR3 protein is CASSLEPPEAFF. The CDR3 DNA sequence: TGTGCCAGCAGCTTAGAACCTCCTGAAGCTTTCTTT.

This clonotype was observed a few times. The CDR3 DNA sequence: TGTGCCAGCGGCAGGGAAGGGAGCTACGAGCAGTACTTC. As protein: CASGREGSYEQYF. The chain has TRBV11-2 and TRBJ2-7; either TRBD1 or TRBD2 may fit D (5 bases each). The germline gives CDR1 SGHAT, CDR2 FQNNGV. There are 13 residues in the CDR3. The ends were cut back, 8 bases at V and 3 bases at J, with 14 bases in the middle.

This clonotype has ten or more counts. J is TRBJ2-3 and V is TRBV12-3 or TRBV12-4, with D uncertain. The V end lost 6 bases, the J end lost 0 bases, and 10 bases lay between the germline ends. The CDR3 length is 14 residues. The CDR3 nucleotides read TGTGCCAGCAGACCGAGAATTAGCACAGATACGCAGTATTTT. The encoded protein is CASRPRISTDTQYF.

CDR3 nucleotide sequence: TGTGCCAGCAGCCTACAGGGGCGTGAAGCTTTCTTT. Amino acid sequence: CASSLQGREAFF. V usage is TRBV7-2 and J usage is TRBJ1-1, with 7 bases identical to TRBD1. This CDR3 region has 12 residues. The V segment lost 5 bases and the J segment 7 bases; nucleotides outside the gene matches: 4. CDR1 and CDR2 from the germline V gene are SGHTA and FQGNSA.

This clonotype was seen repeatedly, ten times or more. The chain carries TRBV7-3 and TRBJ2-7; 7 positions agree with TRBD1. CDR3 length: 14 residues. Trimming took 2 bases from V and 7 from J; bases not matched to a gene: 8. CDR1 SGHTA and CDR2 FQGTGA come from the germline V gene. The CDR3 protein is CASSLQGTAGEQYF. CDR3 sequence (DNA): TGTGCCAGCAGCTTACAAGGGACAGCTGGAGAGCAGTACTTC.